A selection of T cell receptor beta chains follows, all from one sample in a study of graft-versus-host responses after intestinal transplantation. The table came from immunoSEQ multiplex PCR; TCRdb's copy has only in-frame clones and leaves some out. The sample has about 91,000 clones, approximately 90% seen once. No cognate antigen is known for these TCRs. Sequencing used unstimulated CD4+ T cells sorted from spleen or lymph node cells, obtained before transplant. The receptors come from a human donor who was the organ donor for an intestinal transplant. Both conserved end residues are part of each CDR3. The D gene is left open where the match is weak. The listing skips clone size in some rows; elsewhere it reads once, few, many or a size class.

d_gene	abundance	v_gene	j_gene	CDR3nt	CDR3aa
TRBD1	NA	TRBV9	TRBJ1-2	TGTGCCAGCAGCGCGATTTTACAGGGGATCTATGGCTACACCTTC	CASSAILQGIYGYTF
NA	NA	TRBV5-1	TRBJ2-5	TGCGCTAGCAGCTTGGCGTACCAAGAGACCCAGTACTTC	CASSLAYQETQYF
NA	NA	TRBV7-9	TRBJ1-1	TGTGCCAGCAGCTTGATAGGTGAGACAGACGAAGCTTTCTTT	CASSLIGETDEAFF
TRBD2	NA	TRBV5-1	TRBJ2-3	TGCGCCAGCAGCTTGGTTGCTAGCGGGGGACCCGAGGATACGCAGTATTTT	CASSLVASGGPEDTQYF
TRBD2	NA	TRBV5-6	TRBJ2-1	TGTGCCAGCAGCTTCGGGGGGGTTGAGCAGTTCTTC	CASSFGGVEQFF
TRBD1	once	TRBV27	TRBJ2-7	TGTGCCAGCAGATTCGGGGCGACAGGGAACTACGAGCAGTACTTC	CASRFGATGNYEQYF
TRBD2	NA	TRBV30	TRBJ2-5	TGTGCCTGGATTCGCGGTAGCGGGGAAGGGGAGACCCAGTACTTC	CAWIRGSGEGETQYF
TRBD2	NA	TRBV11-2	TRBJ2-1	TGTGCCAGCAGCTTAGTCGGACTAGCGGGGTGGTCCTACAATGAGCAGTTCTTC	CASSLVGLAGWSYNEQFF
NA	NA	TRBV6-5	TRBJ2-1	TGTGCCAGCAGTTACGGACTGGACGAGCAGTTCTTC	CASSYGLDEQFF
TRBD1	once	TRBV10-3	TRBJ2-5	TGTGCCATCAGTGAGCAAACAGGGGTTGGAGAGACCCAGTACTTC	CAISEQTGVGETQYF
NA	few	TRBV7-3	TRBJ1-1	TGTGCCAGCAGCGTTACAGGGACTATGAACACTGAAGCTTTCTTT	CASSVTGTMNTEAFF
TRBD2	NA	TRBV30	TRBJ2-1	TGTGCCTGGAGTCCCGGGGGGGGAATGGGGAACAATGAGCAGTTCTTC	CAWSPGGGMGNNEQFF
NA	NA	TRBV5-3	TRBJ2-4	TGTGCCAGGGACGGAGGGGAGAGCCAACACATTCAGTACTTC	CARDGGESQHIQYF
NA	NA	TRBV5-1	TRBJ1-6	TGCGCCAGCAGCTTGGAGGGGACAACATACAATTCACCCCTCCACTTT	CASSLEGTTYNSPLHF
TRBD2	NA	TRBV15	TRBJ2-5	TGTGCCACCAGCAGAGATGTTAGCGGGGGGGCCGGGGAGACCCAGTACTTC	CATSRDVSGGAGETQYF
NA	NA	TRBV18	TRBJ1-1	TGTGCCAGCTCACCGCCGGTAAGAACTGAAGCTTTCTTT	CASSPPVRTEAFF
NA	few	TRBV29-1	TRBJ1-4	TGCAGCGTTGAAGATCGAACACAGGGCGCGGTTAAAAAACTGTTTTTT	CSVEDRTQGAVKKLFF
NA	once	TRBV6-1	TRBJ1-2	TGTGCCAGCAGTGCCTCACAGGGTTACTATGGCTACACCTTC	CASSASQGYYGYTF
NA	NA	TRBV19	TRBJ1-1	TGTGCCAGTAGTAGCCTGACACGGATTGAAGCTTTCTTT	CASSSLTRIEAFF
NA	NA	TRBV29-1	TRBJ2-7	TGCAGCGTTGTACTCCAGGGGTACCACGAGCAGTACTTC	CSVVLQGYHEQYF
NA	NA	TRBV5-1	TRBJ2-3	TGCGCCAGCAGCTTCCCTTCGGATACGCAGTATTTT	CASSFPSDTQYF
NA	NA	TRBV29-1	TRBJ1-1	TGCAGCGTGGAGGGGAGAATTTTGAACACTGAAGCTTTCTTT	CSVEGRILNTEAFF
NA	NA	TRBV4-2	TRBJ2-2	TGTGCCAGCAGCCTAAAATTGGACTCCAGGATCACCGGGGAGCTGTTTTTT	CASSLKLDSRITGELFF
TRBD2	NA	TRBV29-1	TRBJ2-7	TGCAGCGTTGAGCGACTAGCGGGGGGTACCACGTCCGAGCAGTACTTC	CSVERLAGGTTSEQYF
TRBD1	once	TRBV6-1	TRBJ2-6	TGTGCCAGCAGTGAAACAAAAGGACAGGGGGCCAGAGGGGCCAACGTCCTGACTTTC	CASSETKGQGARGANVLTF
NA	once	TRBV5-1	TRBJ1-3	TGCGCCAGCAGCTGGGCGACAGCTACCTCTGGAAACACCATATATTTT	CASSWATATSGNTIYF
NA	once	TRBV2	TRBJ2-5	TGTGCCAGCCTCCTCGAGGTTGGAGAGACCCAGTACTTC	CASLLEVGETQYF
NA	NA	TRBV20-1	TRBJ2-5	TGCAGTGCTGAAGAGGAGACCCAGTACTTC	CSAEEETQYF
TRBD2	NA	TRBV7-9	TRBJ2-1	TGTGCCAGCAGCTTAAGAGCGGGGGGTAGCTACAATGAGCAGTTCTTC	CASSLRAGGSYNEQFF
NA	NA	TRBV15	TRBJ2-1	TGTGCCACCAGCATTTTCCGGGGGAAGTCGTACAATGAGCAGTTCTTC	CATSIFRGKSYNEQFF
NA	once	TRBV15	TRBJ2-5	TGTGCCACCAGCAGACAGGGGCGCGGGGAGACCCAGTACTTC	CATSRQGRGETQYF
TRBD1	NA	TRBV30	TRBJ2-7	TGTGCCTGGAGTGTAGGGGGCCCCTACGAGCAGTACTTC	CAWSVGGPYEQYF
TRBD2	NA	TRBV6-4	TRBJ2-2	TGTGCCAGCAGTGACGGGAGGGACACCGGGGAGCTGTTTTTT	CASSDGRDTGELFF
NA	NA	TRBV11-2	TRBJ2-3	TGTGCCAGCAGCCCACCCCACGGGAGAAGTGAGAATACGCAGTATTTT	CASSPPHGRSENTQYF
NA	once	TRBV9	TRBJ1-2	TGTGCCAGCAGCGTAGAGACACAGAGGGCAAGTGGCTACACCTTC	CASSVETQRASGYTF